This is a list of T cell receptor beta chains from one sample in a study of T cell responses to AZD1222 COVID-19 vaccine. Repertoires were generated with immunoSEQ multiplex PCR, while TCRdb's copy carries only in-frame clones and drops some. This table holds 180,000 or so clones, roughly 93% found once. The sample consisted of peripheral blood, taken 28 days after the second dose of the MenACWY control vaccine. These receptors were collected from an adult who received the MenACWY meningococcal vaccine as a control. The CDR3 runs from the conserved cysteine through the conserved F or W. The order of the fields is V gene, J gene, CDR3 protein.

TRBV12-3/TRBV12-4	TRBJ1-4	CASRDRGRVFF
TRBV6-2/TRBV6-3	TRBJ1-2	CASSYTPEFRGGYTF
TRBV7-2	TRBJ2-5	CASSLAGQGETQYF
TRBV5-1	TRBJ1-2	CASSPGSTPTSNYGYTF
TRBV28	TRBJ1-2	CASSLPVNYGYTF
TRBV11-1	TRBJ2-1	CASSLAAGTGFHEQFF
TRBV6-5	TRBJ1-3	CASSYLGSSGNTIYF
TRBV7-2	TRBJ1-1	CASSLERFGEAFF
TRBV7-9	TRBJ2-7	CASSLARRSYEQYF
TRBV4-1	TRBJ1-2	CASSQPGQGASYGYTF
TRBV6-4	TRBJ1-2	CASSGTAGALGGYTF
TRBV2	TRBJ1-6	CASTPDRAVNSPLHF
TRBV30	TRBJ2-3	CAWTPPQTTDTQYF
TRBV5-8	TRBJ2-3	CASSPVRQVSTDTQYF
TRBV27	TRBJ1-1	CASRGLLSKEAFF
TRBV12-3/TRBV12-4	TRBJ1-1	CASRTRDREKAFF
TRBV6-5	TRBJ2-7	CASHRNGLGGYEQYF
TRBV9	TRBJ2-1	CASSVGVGNEQFF
TRBV7-2	TRBJ1-3	CASSLAEGQGTGNTIYF
TRBV27	TRBJ2-1	CASRKIGNEQFF
TRBV19	TRBJ2-2	CASTHTGTTNTGELFF
TRBV2	TRBJ1-1	CASSLQGMNTEAFF
TRBV9	TRBJ2-4	CASSVWRESIQYF
TRBV27	TRBJ2-4	CASSVDRAGIQYF